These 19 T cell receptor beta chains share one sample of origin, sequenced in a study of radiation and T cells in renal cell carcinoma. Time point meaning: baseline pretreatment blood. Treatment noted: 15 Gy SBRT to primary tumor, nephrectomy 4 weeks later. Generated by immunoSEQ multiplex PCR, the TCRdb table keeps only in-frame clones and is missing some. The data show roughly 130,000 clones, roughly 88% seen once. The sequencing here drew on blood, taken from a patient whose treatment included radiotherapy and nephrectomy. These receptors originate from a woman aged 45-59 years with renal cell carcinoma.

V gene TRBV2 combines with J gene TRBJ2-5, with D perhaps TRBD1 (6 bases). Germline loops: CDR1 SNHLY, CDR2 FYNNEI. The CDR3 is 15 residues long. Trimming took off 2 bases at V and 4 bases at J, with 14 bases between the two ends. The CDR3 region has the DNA TGTGCCAGCAGTGAACTGGGACACCAGGGAGAGACCCAGTACTTC. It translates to CASSELGHQGETQYF.

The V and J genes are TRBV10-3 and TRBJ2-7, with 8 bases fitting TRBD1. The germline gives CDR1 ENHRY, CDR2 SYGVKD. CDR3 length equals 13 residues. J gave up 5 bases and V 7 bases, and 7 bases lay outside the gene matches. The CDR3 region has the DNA TGTGCCATCAACAGACAGGGGTACAACGAGCAGTACTTC. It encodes CAINRQGYNEQYF.

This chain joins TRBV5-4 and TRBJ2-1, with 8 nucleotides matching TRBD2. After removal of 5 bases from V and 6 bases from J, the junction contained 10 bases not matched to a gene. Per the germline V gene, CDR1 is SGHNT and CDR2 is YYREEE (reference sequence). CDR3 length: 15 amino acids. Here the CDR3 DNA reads TGTGCCAGCAGTCACTCGGGGGGGGGCCGCAATGAGCAGTTCTTC. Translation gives CASSHSGGGRNEQFF.

As DNA, the CDR3 is TGCGCCAGCAGCGAACAAGAGACCCAGTACTTC. This gives the protein CASSEQETQYF. The chain carries TRBV5-1 and TRBJ2-5; D is unresolved. In germline, CDR1 is SGHRS, CDR2 YFSETQ. CDR3 size: 11 residues. V was shortened by 4 bases and J by 2 bases, with 3 bases between the two germline ends. The full variable domain, rest sourced from reference TRBV5-1 and TRBJ2-5, is KAGVTQTPRYLIKTRGQQVTLSCSPISGHRSVSWYQQTPGQGLQFLFEYFSETQRNKGNFPGRFSGRQFSNSRSEMNVSTLELGDSALYLCASSEQETQYFGPGTRLLVL.

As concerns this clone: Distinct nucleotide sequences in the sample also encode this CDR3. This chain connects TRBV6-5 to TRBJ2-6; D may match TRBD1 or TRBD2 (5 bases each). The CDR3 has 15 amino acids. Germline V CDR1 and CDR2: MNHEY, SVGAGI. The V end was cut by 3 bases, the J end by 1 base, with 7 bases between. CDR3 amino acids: CASSYGGSGANVLTF. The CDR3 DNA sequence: TGTGCCAGCAGTTATGGGGGTTCTGGGGCCAACGTCCTGACTTTC.

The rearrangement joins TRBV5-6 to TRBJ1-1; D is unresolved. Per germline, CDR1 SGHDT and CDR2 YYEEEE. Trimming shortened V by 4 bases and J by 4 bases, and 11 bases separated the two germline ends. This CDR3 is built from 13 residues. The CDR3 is CASSHGSSTEAFF. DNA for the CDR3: TGTGCCAGCAGCCACGGGAGTAGCACTGAAGCTTTCTTT.

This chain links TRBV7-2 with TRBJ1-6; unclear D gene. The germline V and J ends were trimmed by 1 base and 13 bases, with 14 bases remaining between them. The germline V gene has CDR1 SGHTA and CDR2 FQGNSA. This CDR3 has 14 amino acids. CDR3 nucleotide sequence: TGTGCCAGCAGCTTAGATGGGTTCCTTAGTCCCCTCCACTTT. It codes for CASSLDGFLSPLHF.

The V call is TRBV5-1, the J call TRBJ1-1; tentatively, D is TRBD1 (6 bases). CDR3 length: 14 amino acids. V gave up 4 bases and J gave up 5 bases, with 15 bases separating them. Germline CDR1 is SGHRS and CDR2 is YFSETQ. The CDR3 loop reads CASSLGTIGTEAFF. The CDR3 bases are TGCGCCAGCAGCCTGGGGACAATTGGGACTGAAGCTTTCTTT.

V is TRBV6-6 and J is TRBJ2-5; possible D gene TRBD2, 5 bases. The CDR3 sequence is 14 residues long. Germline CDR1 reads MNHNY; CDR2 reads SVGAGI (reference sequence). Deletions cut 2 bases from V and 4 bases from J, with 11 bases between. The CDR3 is CASSYPRALETQYF. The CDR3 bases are TGTGCCAGCAGTTACCCGAGGGCCCTAGAGACCCAGTACTTC.

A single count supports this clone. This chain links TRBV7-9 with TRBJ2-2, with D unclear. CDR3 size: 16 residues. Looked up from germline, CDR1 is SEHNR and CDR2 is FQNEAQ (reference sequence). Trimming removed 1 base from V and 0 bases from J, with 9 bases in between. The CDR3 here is CASSLDRAANTGELFF. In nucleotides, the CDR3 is TGTGCCAGCAGCTTAGATCGGGCGGCGAACACCGGGGAGCTGTTTTTT.

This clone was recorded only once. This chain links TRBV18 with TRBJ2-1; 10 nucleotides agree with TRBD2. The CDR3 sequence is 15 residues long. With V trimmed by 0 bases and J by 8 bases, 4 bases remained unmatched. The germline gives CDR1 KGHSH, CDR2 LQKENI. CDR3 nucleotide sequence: TGTGCCAGCTCACCACCGAGCGGGGGGGTTCATGAGCAGTTCTTC. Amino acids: CASSPPSGGVHEQFF.

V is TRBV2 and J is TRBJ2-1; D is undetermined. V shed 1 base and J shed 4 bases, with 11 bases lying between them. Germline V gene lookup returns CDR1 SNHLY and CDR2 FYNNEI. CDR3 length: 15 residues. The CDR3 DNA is TGTGCCAGCAGTGAAGTAAGGGCAGAATACAATGAGCAGTTCTTC. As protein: CASSEVRAEYNEQFF.

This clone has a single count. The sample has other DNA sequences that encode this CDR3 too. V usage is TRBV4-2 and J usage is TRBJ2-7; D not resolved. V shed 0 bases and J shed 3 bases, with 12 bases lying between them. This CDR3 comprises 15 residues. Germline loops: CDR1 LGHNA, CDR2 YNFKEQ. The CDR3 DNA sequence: TGTGCCAGCAGCCAAGATCTTAACCCAAGCTACGAGCAGTACTTC. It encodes CASSQDLNPSYEQYF.

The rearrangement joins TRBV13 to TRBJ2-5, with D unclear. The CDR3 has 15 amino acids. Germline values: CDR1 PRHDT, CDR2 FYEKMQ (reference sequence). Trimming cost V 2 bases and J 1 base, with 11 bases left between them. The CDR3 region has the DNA TGTGCCAGCAGCTTATGGCAGCGAGCCCAAGAGACCCAGTACTTC. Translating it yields CASSLWQRAQETQYF.

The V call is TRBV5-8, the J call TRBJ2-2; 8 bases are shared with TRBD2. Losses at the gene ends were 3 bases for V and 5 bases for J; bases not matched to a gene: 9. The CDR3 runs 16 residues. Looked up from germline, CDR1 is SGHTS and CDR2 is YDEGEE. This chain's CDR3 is CASSSRTSSFTGELFF. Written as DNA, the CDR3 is TGTGCCAGCAGCTCTCGGACTAGCTCCTTTACCGGGGAGCTGTTTTTT.

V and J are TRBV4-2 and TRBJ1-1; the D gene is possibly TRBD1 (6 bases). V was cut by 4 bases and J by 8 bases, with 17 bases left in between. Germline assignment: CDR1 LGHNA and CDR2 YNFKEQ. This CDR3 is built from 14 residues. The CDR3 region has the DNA TGTGCCAGCAGCCTGGGCCTATTCGGGACAGAAGCTTTCTTT. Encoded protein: CASSLGLFGTEAFF.

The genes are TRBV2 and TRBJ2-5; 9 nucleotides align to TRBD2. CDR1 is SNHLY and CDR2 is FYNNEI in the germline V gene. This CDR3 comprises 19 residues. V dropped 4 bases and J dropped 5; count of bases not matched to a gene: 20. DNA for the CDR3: TGTGCCAGCAGTGCGACTACCCTAGCGGGGAGGCTCCTTCGGGAGACCCAGTACTTC. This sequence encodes CASSATTLAGRLLRETQYF.

Here the CDR3 DNA reads TGCGCCAGCAGTGGCGGGGCTGCCGAGCAGTACTTC. Protein sequence: CASSGGAAEQYF. The chain has TRBV10-2 and TRBJ2-7; D is perhaps TRBD2 (6 bases). This CDR3 comprises 12 residues. Deletions cut 4 bases from V and 6 bases from J, with 10 bases between. The germline V gene encodes CDR1 WSHSY and CDR2 SAAADI.

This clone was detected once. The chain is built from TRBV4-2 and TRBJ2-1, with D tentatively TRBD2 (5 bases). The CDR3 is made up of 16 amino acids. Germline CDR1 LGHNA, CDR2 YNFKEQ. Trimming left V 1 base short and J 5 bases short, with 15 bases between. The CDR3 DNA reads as TGTGCCAGCAGCCAAGGGGAGCGCACGGTTGACAATGAGCAGTTCTTC. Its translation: CASSQGERTVDNEQFF.